Below are 8 T cell receptor beta chains sequenced from a single sample in a study of OX40 agonist ivuxolimab in advanced cancers. Profiling relied on immunoSEQ multiplex PCR, and the TCRdb table lists in-frame clones only, not all of them. The sample includes about 53,000 clones, 84% seen only once; the top ten take 4.6%. The sample was CD4+ or CD8+ T cells sorted from blood, taken in a trial of the OX40 agonist ivuxolimab. Source of these receptors: an adult with an advanced solid tumor such as melanoma, head and neck, liver or kidney cancer.

This clone was counted a few times. The genes are TRBV7-2 and TRBJ2-3, with 9 bases lining up with TRBD2. There are 17 residues in the CDR3. With V trimmed by 0 bases and J by 4 bases, 8 bases remained unmatched. Germline CDR1 and CDR2: SGHTA and FQGNSA. CDR3 amino acids: CASSLARGGRAADTQYF. For the CDR3, the DNA is TGTGCCAGCAGCTTAGCGCGAGGCGGGAGGGCCGCAGATACGCAGTATTTT.

This clone was counted between two and nine times. The CDR3 DNA reads TGTGCCAGCAGCTTAGAAGGGTCGGCCGGGGAGCTGTTTTTT. Its protein is CASSLEGSAGELFF. The chain combines TRBV7-2 with TRBJ2-2; no firm D call. The V gene lost 1 base and the J gene lost 6 bases, with 9 bases spanning the gap. The CDR3 spans 14 residues. Germline V lookup: CDR1 SGHTA, CDR2 FQGNSA.

The chain couples TRBV6-1 to TRBJ2-6, with D uncertain. Looked up from germline, CDR1 is MNHNS and CDR2 is SASEGT. The CDR3 contains 14 residues. Trimming took off 7 bases at V and 0 bases at J, with 7 bases between the two ends. The CDR3 is CASTADSGANVLTF. The CDR3 DNA reads as TGTGCCAGCACCGCGGACTCTGGGGCCAACGTCCTGACTTTC.

This rearrangement joins TRBV5-5 to TRBJ2-7; D perhaps matches TRBD1 (6 bases). Trimming stripped 0 bases from V and 2 bases from J, with 15 bases between. CDR3 size: 16 residues. CDR1 and CDR2 (germline): SGHKS, YYEKEE (reference sequence). For the CDR3, the DNA is TGTGCCAGCAGCTTGGCTCCCGGACAGAAACCCTACGAGCAGTACTTC. Translating gives CASSLAPGQKPYEQYF.

This clone appeared a single time. V gene TRBV18 combines with J gene TRBJ1-2; 9 nucleotides agree with TRBD1. Trimming took 3 bases from V and 4 from J; bases not matched to a gene: 9. Germline V lookup: CDR1 KGHSH, CDR2 LQKENI. The CDR3 is 16 residues long. The CDR3 here is CASSPNRDRDGYGYTF. The CDR3 DNA follows: TGTGCCAGCTCACCTAACCGGGACAGGGACGGCTATGGCTACACCTTC.

V is TRBV29-1 and J is TRBJ2-7; possible D gene TRBD2, 5 bases. CDR1 SQVTM and CDR2 ANQGSEA come from the germline V gene. This CDR3 is built from 12 residues. V lost 2 bases to trimming and J lost 1 base, with 6 bases between them. The CDR3 DNA reads TGCAGCGTTGAACGGGGATCCTACGAGCAGTACTTC. This gives the protein CSVERGSYEQYF.

The rearrangement uses TRBV6-1 and TRBJ2-3; TRBD2 aligns across 11 bases. CDR1 and CDR2 (germline): MNHNS, SASEGT. The CDR3 extends over 16 amino acids. V lost 4 bases, J lost 0 bases, and 3 bases stayed unmatched. Here the CDR3 reads CASSGRTSGSTDTQYF. CDR3 DNA: TGTGCCAGCAGTGGAAGGACTAGCGGGAGCACAGATACGCAGTATTTT.

The chain recombines TRBV7-9 with TRBJ2-6; TRBD2 agrees at 11 bases. Germline CDR1 is SEHNR and CDR2 is FQNEAQ (reference sequence). This CDR3 is 18 amino acids long. V shed 5 bases, J shed 1 base, and the junction held 7 bases outside the gene matches. CDR3 DNA sequence: TGTGCCAGCAGCCCGGGACTAGCGGCCCTGTCTGGGGCCAACGTCCTGACTTTC. Translation: CASSPGLAALSGANVLTF.